Shown below are 7 T cell receptor beta chains from a single sample sequenced in a study of cytomegalovirus exposure and HLA in healthy donors. Primers: 60 Vbeta forward and 13 Jbeta reverse. Method: immunoSEQ multiplex PCR; TCRdb's copy keeps in-frame clones and lacks some. Of over 150,000 clones in the sample, approximately 84% are singletons; the top ten hold 4.5% to 5.5%. Sequencing input: PBMCs. All receptors come from a girl between 10 and 17 years old in good health and CMV-seropositive.

This chain uses TRBV5-1 with TRBJ2-7; TRBD1 might be the D (5 bases). CDR1 and CDR2 (germline): SGHRS, YFSETQ. The V gene lost 2 bases and the J gene lost 6 bases, with 9 bases spanning the gap. The CDR3 contains 12 residues. The CDR3 loop is CASSFPGPEQYF. The CDR3 DNA follows: TGCGCCAGCAGCTTCCCAGGGCCCGAGCAGTACTTC.

V gene TRBV25-1 combines with J gene TRBJ1-5; unclear D gene. Germline CDR1 is MGHDK and CDR2 is SYGVNS. The V end was cut by 1 base, the J end by 3 bases, with 7 bases between. The CDR3 contains 14 residues. The DNA of the CDR3 is TGTGCCAGCAGTGAATCAGGTAACAATCAGCCCCAGCATTTT. Residues: CASSESGNNQPQHF.

V and J are TRBV15 and TRBJ1-5, with 7 bases identical to TRBD1. The CDR3 loop spans 15 amino acids. Germline V lookup: CDR1 LNHNV, CDR2 YYDKDF (reference sequence). V was clipped by 1 base and J by 5 bases; unmatched bases: 5. For the CDR3, the DNA is TGTGCCACCAGCAGAGCGGGCAGGGGGGATCAGCCCCAGCATTTT. This translates into CATSRAGRGDQPQHF.

There are a few counts of this clone. This chain uses TRBV13 with TRBJ1-1; TRBD1 is a possible D gene (5 bases). CDR3 length: 15 amino acids. CDR1 is PRHDT, CDR2 FYEKMQ, per germline (reference sequence). Trimming removed 5 bases at V and 0 bases at J, with 13 bases between. CDR3 bases: TGTGCCAGCAGCCCCGAGTCGGGGGTGAACACTGAAGCTTTCTTT. Translating it yields CASSPESGVNTEAFF.

CDR3 coding DNA: TGTGCCAGCAGCGTAGAAGGGGCGGTGGGCACTGAAGCTTTCTTT. Translating gives CASSVEGAVGTEAFF. This chain connects TRBV9 to TRBJ1-1; D may be TRBD1 (5 bases). Trimming removed 0 bases from V and 4 bases from J, with 13 bases in between. Germline CDR1 reads SGDLS; CDR2 reads YYNGEE. The CDR3 runs to 15 residues.

The rearrangement links TRBV28 to TRBJ2-5, with D possibly being TRBD1 (5 bases). The CDR3 runs to 13 residues. CDR1 and CDR2 (germline): MDHEN, SYDVKM. Trimming removed 3 bases from V and 2 bases from J, with 7 bases in between. CDR3 coding DNA: TGTGCCAGCAGTTTTTCAGGGCAAGAGACCCAGTACTTC. Translating it yields CASSFSGQETQYF. The variable domain in full, with the rest retrieved from reference TRBV28 and TRBJ2-5, is DVKVTQSSRYLVKRTGEKVFLECVQDMDHENMFWYRQDPGLGLRLIYFSYDVKMKEKGDIPEGYSVSREKKERFSLILESASTNQTSMYLCASSFSGQETQYFGPGTRLLVL.

The chain recombines TRBV19 with TRBJ2-7; TRBD1 is a possible D gene (6 bases). Trimming removed 8 bases at V and 2 bases at J, with 13 bases between. This CDR3 spans 13 amino acids. CDR1 and CDR2 from the germline V gene are LNHDA and SQIVND (reference sequence). CDR3 nucleotides: TGTGCCAGTTCACCAGGGGCTACCTACGAGCAGTACTTC. It encodes CASSPGATYEQYF.